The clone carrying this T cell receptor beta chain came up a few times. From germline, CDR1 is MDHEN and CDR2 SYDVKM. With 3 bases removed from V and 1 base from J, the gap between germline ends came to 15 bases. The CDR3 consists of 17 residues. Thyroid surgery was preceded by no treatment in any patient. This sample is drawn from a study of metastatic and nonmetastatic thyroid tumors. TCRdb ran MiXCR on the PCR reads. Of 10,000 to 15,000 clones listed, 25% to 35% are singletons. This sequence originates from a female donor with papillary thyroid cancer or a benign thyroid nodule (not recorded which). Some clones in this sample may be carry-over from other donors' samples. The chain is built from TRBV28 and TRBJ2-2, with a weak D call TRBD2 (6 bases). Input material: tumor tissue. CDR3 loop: CASSFPRLGLNTGELFF. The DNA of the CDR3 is TGTGCCAGCAGTTTTCCCCGACTAGGGCTGAACACCGGGGAGCTGTTTTTT.